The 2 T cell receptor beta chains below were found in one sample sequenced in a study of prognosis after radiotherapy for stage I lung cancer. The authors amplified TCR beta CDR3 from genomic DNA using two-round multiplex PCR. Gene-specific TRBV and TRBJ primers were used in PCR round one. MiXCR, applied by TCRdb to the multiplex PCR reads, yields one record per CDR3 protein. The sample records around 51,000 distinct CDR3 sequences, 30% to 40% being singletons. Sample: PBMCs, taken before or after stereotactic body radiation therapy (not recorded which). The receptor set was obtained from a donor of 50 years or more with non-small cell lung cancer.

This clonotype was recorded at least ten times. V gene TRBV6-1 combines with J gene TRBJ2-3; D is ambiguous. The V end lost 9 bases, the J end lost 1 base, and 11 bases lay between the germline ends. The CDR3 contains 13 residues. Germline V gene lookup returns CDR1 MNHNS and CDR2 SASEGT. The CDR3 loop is CASHKQGTDTQYF. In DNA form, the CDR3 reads TGTGCCAGTCACAAGCAGGGCACAGATACGCAGTATTTT.

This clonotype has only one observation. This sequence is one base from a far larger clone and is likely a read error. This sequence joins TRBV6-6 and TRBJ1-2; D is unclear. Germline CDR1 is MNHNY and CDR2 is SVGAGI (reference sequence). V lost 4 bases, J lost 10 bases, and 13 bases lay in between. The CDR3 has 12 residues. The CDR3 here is CASSFRTGVYTF. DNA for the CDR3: TGTGCCAGCAGTTTCCGGACTGGCGTCTACACCTTC.